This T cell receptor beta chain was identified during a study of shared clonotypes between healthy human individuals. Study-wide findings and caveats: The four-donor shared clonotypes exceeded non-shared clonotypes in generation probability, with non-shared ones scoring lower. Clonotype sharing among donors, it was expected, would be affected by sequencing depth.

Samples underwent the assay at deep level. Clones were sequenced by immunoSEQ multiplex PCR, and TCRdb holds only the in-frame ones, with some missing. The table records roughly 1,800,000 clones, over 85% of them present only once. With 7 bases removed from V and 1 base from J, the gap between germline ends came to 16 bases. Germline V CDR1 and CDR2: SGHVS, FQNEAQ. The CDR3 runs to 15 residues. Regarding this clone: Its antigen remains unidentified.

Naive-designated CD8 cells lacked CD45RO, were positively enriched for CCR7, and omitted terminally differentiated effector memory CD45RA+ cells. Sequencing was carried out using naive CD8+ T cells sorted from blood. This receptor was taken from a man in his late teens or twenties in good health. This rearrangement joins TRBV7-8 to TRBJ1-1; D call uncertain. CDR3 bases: TGTGCCAGCATCGCCCTGATGGAGGGGAACACTGAAGCTTTCTTT. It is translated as CASIALMEGNTEAFF.